This TCR beta chain originates from a study of PD-L1 blockade in urothelial cancer. Repertoires were generated with immunoSEQ multiplex PCR, while TCRdb's copy carries only in-frame clones and drops some. The table lists about 72,000 clones, 90% of them singletons. Documented time point: pretreatment peripheral blood. Patients were living with locally advanced or metastatic urothelial carcinoma. The V and J ends lost 0 bases and 8 bases respectively, with 13 bases between them. The CDR3 runs 14 residues. Germline-derived CDR1 and CDR2 are MNHEY and SVGAGI. The sequence derives from a man aged 65 to 85 with urothelial cancer. This chain connects TRBV6-5 to TRBJ1-2; D might be TRBD1 (6 bases). Sequenced material: PBMCs, taken around atezolizumab (anti-PD-L1) treatment. The CDR3 protein is CASSYSTGGEGYTF. The CDR3 region has the DNA TGTGCCAGCAGTTACTCGACAGGAGGAGAGGGCTACACCTTC.